This is a list of T cell receptor beta chains from one sample in a study of T cell repertoires in cytomegalovirus infection. These receptors have no known antigen. Using its own MiXCR run on the reads, TCRdb lists one record per CDR3 protein. This table holds some 920,000 distinct CDR3 sequences, around 30% found once. Sequenced here: cultured CD8+ T cells from PBMCs, sampled from culture after CMV antigen stimulation. The origin of the receptors is a human donor in good health (CMV status not recorded). Some clones in this sample may be carry-over from other donors' samples. Each CDR3 is given without its conserved first and last residue.

length,V,J,CDR3
13,TRBV7-9,TRBJ2-3,ASSQIAGSTDTQY
13,TRBV7-9,TRBJ2-4,ASSLAGFDRDIQY
17,TRBV4-3,TRBJ2-3,ASSQDRLAGGLSTDTQY
18,TRBV5-1,TRBJ2-2,ASSLISMERAYSNTGELF
13,TRBV27,TRBJ2-2,ASSWTGYITGELF
13,TRBV7-2,TRBJ1-1,ASSLFLLLGTEAF
10,TRBV19,TRBJ1-1,ASRLKNTEAF
11,TRBV5-4,TRBJ2-2,ASSLEAPGELF
14,TRBV6-5,TRBJ1-2,ASSYGGPQGLYGYT
14,TRBV12-3/TRBV12-4,TRBJ2-5,ASSPWDSGGEETQY
14,TRBV6-1,TRBJ2-1,ASSELDGSSYNEQF
13,TRBV7-3,TRBJ2-6,ASSTRVSGANVLT
10,TRBV7-4,TRBJ1-1,ASGGGNTEAF
10,TRBV10-2,TRBJ2-1,ATPRDRGGKF
15,TRBV7-6,TRBJ2-3,ASSLPIAGVRTDTQY
14,TRBV6-2/TRBV6-3,TRBJ1-2,ASSTLTPGRFYGYT
16,TRBV6-2/TRBV6-3,TRBJ1-6,ASSYSGTGEGVNSPLH
13,TRBV7-6,TRBJ1-2,ASSLEGGRIYGYT